Each of the 4 T cell receptor beta chains below was sequenced from the same sample in a study of T cell responses to AZD1222 COVID-19 vaccine. TCRdb's table, derived via immunoSEQ multiplex PCR, lists solely in-frame clones and lacks some. The table has tens of thousands of clones, about 90% seen once. The sample here was peripheral blood, taken on day 0 of MenACWY control vaccination. The receptor set was obtained from an adult in good health.

J is TRBJ2-1 and V is TRBV4-1; TRBD2 might be the D (5 bases). CDR1 and CDR2 from the germline V gene are MGHRA and YSYEKL. V was cut by 0 bases and J by 9 bases, with 15 bases left in between. The CDR3 is 15 amino acids. Here the CDR3 reads CASSQDMSISGEQFF. The CDR3 nucleotides read TGCGCCAGCAGCCAAGATATGTCGATAAGCGGTGAGCAGTTCTTC.

The chain couples TRBV14 to TRBJ2-4, with D possibly matching TRBD2 (5 bases). This CDR3 has 15 amino acids. The V and J ends lost 2 bases and 6 bases respectively, with 14 bases between them. Germline CDR1 SGHDN, CDR2 FVKESK. For the CDR3, the DNA is TGTGCCAGCAGCCAATCACGGGGTATTGGAAACATTCAGTACTTC. Translated: CASSQSRGIGNIQYF.

The gene calls are TRBV20-1 and TRBJ1-1; no definite D call. Trimming removed 6 bases at V and 7 bases at J, with 12 bases between. The CDR3 runs to 11 residues. CDR1 DFQATT and CDR2 SNEGSKA come from the germline V gene (reference sequence). The CDR3 loop reads CSAVKEGEAFF. CDR3 coding DNA: TGCAGTGCCGTAAAAGAGGGTGAAGCTTTCTTT.

This clone showed up just once. The chain couples TRBV5-5 to TRBJ1-1; D uncertain. This CDR3 region has 15 residues. Trimming took 4 bases from V and 1 from J, leaving 14 bases between them. Germline CDR1 is SGHKS and CDR2 is YYEKEE (reference sequence). In nucleotides, the CDR3 is TGTGCCAGCAGCAGTTTTGGACGGGAGAACACTGAAGCTTTCTTT. Translating it yields CASSSFGRENTEAFF.